Included here is one T cell receptor (beta chain) sequence, with context. Its antigen is not known. This CDR3 comprises 16 residues. Germline loops: CDR1 KGHDR, CDR2 SFDVKD. V was cut by 4 bases and J by 2 bases, with 15 bases left in between. This entry belongs to a study of response to subunit inactivated influenza vaccine. Whole-study findings and limits: It was the authors' suggestion that each seasonal influenza vaccination recruits few new T cells.

TCRdb ran MiXCR on the RT-PCR reads and lists one entry per CDR3 protein. Seen here are some 500,000 distinct CDR3 sequences, approximately 15% observed once, and the top ten hold roughly 3%. This sequence was found in a man aged 45 to 75 who received an inactivated influenza vaccine. This sample comprised CD4+ T cells sorted from PBMCs, obtained roughly 24 months after vaccination. This chain uses TRBV24-1 with TRBJ2-3; tentatively, D is TRBD1 or TRBD2 (5 bases each). CDR3 in amino acids: CATSDYRRDPTDTQYF. In DNA, the CDR3 is TGTGCCACCAGTGACTATAGAAGGGACCCCACAGATACGCAGTATTTT.